This T cell receptor (beta chain) was identified in a study of T cell changes during pregnancy in multiple sclerosis. There are 15 residues in the CDR3. CDR1 is KGHSH and CDR2 is LQKENI in the germline V gene. J lost 7 bases, V lost 3 bases, and 4 bases had no gene match. The repertoire was sequenced with immunoSEQ multiplex PCR; TCRdb's copy has only in-frame clones and lacks some. The repertoire holds about 38,000 clones, roughly 90% seen once, with approximately 5.1% in the top ten. This sequence joins TRBV18 and TRBJ2-2; 11 bases map to TRBD1. This sequence was found in a female donor with multiple sclerosis, enrolled in a pregnancy study. Sequenced material: CD8+ T cells from peripheral blood mononuclear cells, taken in the third trimester of pregnancy. CDR3 residues: CASSPGQGAGGELFF. The CDR3 DNA reads as TGTGCCAGCTCACCCGGACAGGGGGCCGGCGGGGAGCTGTTTTTT.